The 2 T cell receptor beta chains below were found in one sample sequenced in a study of blood T cell repertoires in COVID-19. The protocol was immunoSEQ multiplex PCR, while the TCRdb copy is restricted to in-frame clones and leaves out a portion. The sample carries under 200,000 clones, around 76% recorded once. Sequenced input: peripheral blood. Source of these receptors: a woman aged 60-75 years with COVID-19, enrolled during active disease.

This chain uses TRBV3-1 (or the pseudogene TRBV3-2) with TRBJ2-5; no definite D call. CDR3 length: 15 residues. Per germline, CDR1 LGHDT and CDR2 YNNKEL (reference sequence). With 6 bases removed from V and 5 bases from J, the gap between germline ends came to 19 bases. CDR3 loop: CASRQRERRRETQYF. The CDR3 DNA is TGTGCCAGCAGGCAGAGAGAGAGGCGCCGGGAGACCCAGTACTTC.

V and J are TRBV2 and TRBJ2-2; perhaps TRBD1 as D (6 bases). From germline, CDR1 is SNHLY and CDR2 FYNNEI. This CDR3 spans 16 amino acids. Trimming removed 6 bases from V and 0 bases from J, with 14 bases in between. The CDR3 loop reads CASSARDTSNTGELFF. DNA for the CDR3: TGTGCCAGCAGCGCCCGGGACACTTCGAACACCGGGGAGCTGTTTTTT.